A few counts support the clone carrying this T cell receptor (beta chain). Antigen specificity is unknown. TCRalpha and TCRbeta libraries used 5'RACE with constant-segment primers and UMIs. TCRdb redid the calling of the 5' RACE reads with MiXCR, one entry per CDR3 protein. Of 400,000 to 500,000 distinct CDR3 sequences in the sample, roughly 18% are singletons; the top ten hold around a fifth. These data belong to a study of T-cell memory formation after mild COVID-19. About the research overall: Across donors, TCR clusters were largely donor specific.

Study results and limitations: Clones shrinking between day 15 and 85 showed a balanced CD4/CD8 split, and those that grew later tilted toward CD4+.

Sample: PBMCs or a T cell subset sorted from them (not recorded which). The sequence came from a man younger than 35 who had mild COVID-19 (a few samples of this study predate the infection). Cell type and time point are not known.

The CDR3 bases are TGTGCCAGCAGTTCCGGGACAGGGGCCGCTTTCTTT. Translated: CASSSGTGAAFF. This rearrangement joins TRBV6-5 to TRBJ1-1; 10 nucleotides agree with TRBD1. The germline V gene has CDR1 MNHEY and CDR2 SVGAGI. After removal of 4 bases from V and 11 bases from J, the junction contained 4 bases not matched to a gene. This CDR3 is 12 amino acids long.